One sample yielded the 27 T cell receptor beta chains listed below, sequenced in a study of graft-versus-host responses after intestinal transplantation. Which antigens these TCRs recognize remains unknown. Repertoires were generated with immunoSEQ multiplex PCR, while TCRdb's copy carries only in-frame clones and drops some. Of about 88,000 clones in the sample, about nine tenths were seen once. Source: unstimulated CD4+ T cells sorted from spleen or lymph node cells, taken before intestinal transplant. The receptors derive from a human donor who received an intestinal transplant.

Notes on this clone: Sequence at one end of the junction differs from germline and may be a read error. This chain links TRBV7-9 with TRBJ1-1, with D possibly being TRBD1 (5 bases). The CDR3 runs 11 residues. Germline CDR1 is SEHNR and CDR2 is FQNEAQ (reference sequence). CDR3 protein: CASREGTGAFF. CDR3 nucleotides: TGTGCCAGCAGAGAGGGGACTGGAGCTTTCTTT.

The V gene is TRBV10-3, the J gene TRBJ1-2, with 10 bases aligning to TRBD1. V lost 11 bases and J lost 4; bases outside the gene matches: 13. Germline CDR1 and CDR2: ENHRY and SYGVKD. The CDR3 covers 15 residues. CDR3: CAAAPGQGKGYGYTF. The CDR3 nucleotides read TGTGCCGCCGCACCGGGACAGGGGAAAGGCTATGGCTACACCTTC.

The CDR3: CASSLEGYRRPNTGELFF. The CDR3 bases are TGTGCCAGCAGCTTAGAGGGGTACCGCAGACCAAACACCGGGGAGCTGTTTTTT. The chain combines TRBV7-6 with TRBJ2-2; D possibly corresponds to TRBD1 (5 bases). CDR1 and CDR2 from the germline V gene are SGHVS and FNYEAQ. Trimming removed 1 base from V and 2 bases from J, with 17 bases in between. The CDR3 is 18 residues long.

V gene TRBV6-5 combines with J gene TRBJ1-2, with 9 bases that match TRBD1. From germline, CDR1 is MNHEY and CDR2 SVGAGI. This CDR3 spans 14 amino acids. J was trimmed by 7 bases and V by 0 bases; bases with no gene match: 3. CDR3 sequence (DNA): TGTGCCAGCAGTTACTCCGGGACAGGGATTGGCTACACCTTC. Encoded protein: CASSYSGTGIGYTF.

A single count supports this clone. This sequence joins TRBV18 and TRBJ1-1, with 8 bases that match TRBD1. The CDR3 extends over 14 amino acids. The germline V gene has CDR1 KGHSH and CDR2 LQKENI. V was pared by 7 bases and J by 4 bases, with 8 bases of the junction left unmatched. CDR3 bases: TGTGCCAGCTTACAACAGGGGGGTGGCACTGAAGCTTTCTTT. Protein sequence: CASLQQGGGTEAFF. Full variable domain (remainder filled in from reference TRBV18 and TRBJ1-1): NAGVMQNPRHLVRRRGQEARLRCSPMKGHSHVYWYRQLPEEGLKFMVYLQKENIIDESGMPKERFSAEFPKEGPSILRIQQVVRGDSAAYFCASLQQGGGTEAFFGQGTRLTVV.

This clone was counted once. This chain's CDR3 is CATGRPGQNTEAFF. The CDR3 DNA is TGCGCCACCGGACGTCCGGGACAGAACACTGAAGCTTTCTTT. V usage is TRBV4-1 and J usage is TRBJ1-1, with D possibly matching TRBD1 (6 bases). Germline loops: CDR1 MGHRA, CDR2 YSYEKL. This CDR3 has 14 amino acids. The V and J ends lost 10 bases and 1 base respectively, with 16 bases between them.

The CDR3 reads CASSPTTYEQYF. The CDR3 coding sequence is TGTGCCAGCAGTCCAACTACCTACGAGCAGTACTTC. The V call is TRBV2, the J call TRBJ2-7; D gene uncertain. Trimming left V 5 bases short and J 2 bases short, with 7 bases between. Per germline, CDR1 SNHLY and CDR2 FYNNEI. The CDR3 sequence is 12 residues long.

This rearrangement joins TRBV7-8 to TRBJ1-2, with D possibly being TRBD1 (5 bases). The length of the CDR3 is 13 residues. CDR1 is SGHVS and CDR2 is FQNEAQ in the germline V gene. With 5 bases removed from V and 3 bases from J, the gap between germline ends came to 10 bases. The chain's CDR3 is CASSPDSHYGYTF. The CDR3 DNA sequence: TGTGCCAGCAGCCCCGACAGCCACTATGGCTACACCTTC.

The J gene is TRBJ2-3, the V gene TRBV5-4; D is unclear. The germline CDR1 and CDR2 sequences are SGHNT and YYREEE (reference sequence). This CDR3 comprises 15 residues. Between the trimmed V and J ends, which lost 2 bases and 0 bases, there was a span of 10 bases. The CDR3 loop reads CASSLSSSSTDTQYF. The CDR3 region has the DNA TGTGCCAGCAGCTTAAGTAGTAGTAGCACAGATACGCAGTATTTT.

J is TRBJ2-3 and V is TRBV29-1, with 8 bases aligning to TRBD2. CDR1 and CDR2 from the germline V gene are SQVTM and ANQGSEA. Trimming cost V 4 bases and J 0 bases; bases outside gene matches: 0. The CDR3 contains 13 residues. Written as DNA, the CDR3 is TGCAGCGTTGGCGGGGGGAGCACAGATACGCAGTATTTT. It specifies CSVGGGSTDTQYF.

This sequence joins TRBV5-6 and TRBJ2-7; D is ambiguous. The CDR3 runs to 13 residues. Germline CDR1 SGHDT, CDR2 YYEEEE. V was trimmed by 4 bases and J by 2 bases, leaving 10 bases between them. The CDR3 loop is CASSPDDTYEQYF. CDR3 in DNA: TGTGCCAGCAGCCCGGATGACACCTACGAGCAGTACTTC.

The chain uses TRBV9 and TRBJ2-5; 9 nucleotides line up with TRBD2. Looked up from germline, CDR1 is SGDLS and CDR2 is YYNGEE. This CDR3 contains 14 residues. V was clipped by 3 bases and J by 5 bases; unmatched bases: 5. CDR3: CASSAGTSRETQYF. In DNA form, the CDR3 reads TGTGCCAGCAGCGCCGGGACTAGCAGGGAGACCCAGTACTTC.

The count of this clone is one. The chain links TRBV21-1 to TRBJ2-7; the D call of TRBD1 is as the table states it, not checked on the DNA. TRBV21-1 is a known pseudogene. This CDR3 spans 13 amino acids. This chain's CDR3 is CASTNRGCDEQYF. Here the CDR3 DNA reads TGTGCCAGCACCAACAGGGGTTGCGACGAGCAGTACTTC.

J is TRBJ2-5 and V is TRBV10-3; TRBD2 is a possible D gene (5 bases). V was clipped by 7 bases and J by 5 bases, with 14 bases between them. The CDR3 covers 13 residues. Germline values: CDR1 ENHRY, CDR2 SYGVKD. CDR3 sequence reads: CAITAGLRETQYF. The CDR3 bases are TGTGCCATCACCGCGGGCTTAAGGGAGACCCAGTACTTC.

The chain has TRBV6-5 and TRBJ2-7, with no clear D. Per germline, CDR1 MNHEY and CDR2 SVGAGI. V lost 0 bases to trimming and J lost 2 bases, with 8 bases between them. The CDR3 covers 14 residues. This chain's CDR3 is CASSYSTQAYEQYF. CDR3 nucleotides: TGTGCCAGCAGTTACTCGACCCAGGCCTACGAGCAGTACTTC.

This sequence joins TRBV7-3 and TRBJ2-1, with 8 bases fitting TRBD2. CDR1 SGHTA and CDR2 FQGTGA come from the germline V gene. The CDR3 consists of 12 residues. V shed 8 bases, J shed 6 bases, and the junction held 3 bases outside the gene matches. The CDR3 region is CASGRGGNEQFF. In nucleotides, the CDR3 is TGTGCCAGCGGTCGGGGGGGCAATGAGCAGTTCTTC.

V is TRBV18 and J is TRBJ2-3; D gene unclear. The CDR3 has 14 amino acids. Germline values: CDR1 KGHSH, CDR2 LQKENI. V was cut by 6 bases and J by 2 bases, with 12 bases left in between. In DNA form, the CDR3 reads TGTGCCAGCTCGCCCAGGCTGGACACAGATACGCAGTATTTT. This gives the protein CASSPRLDTDTQYF.

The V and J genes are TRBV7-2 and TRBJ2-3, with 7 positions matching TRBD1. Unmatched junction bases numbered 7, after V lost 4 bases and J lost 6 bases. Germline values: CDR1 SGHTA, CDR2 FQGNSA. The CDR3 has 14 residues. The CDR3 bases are TGTGCCAGCAGCTACACAGGGGCCCCCGATACGCAGTATTTT. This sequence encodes CASSYTGAPDTQYF. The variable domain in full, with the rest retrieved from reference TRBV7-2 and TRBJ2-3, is GAGVSQSPSNKVTEKGKDVELRCDPISGHTALYWYRQSLGQGLEFLIYFQGNSAPDKSGLPSDRFSAERTGGSVSTLTIQRTQQEDSAVYLCASSYTGAPDTQYFGPGTRLTVL.

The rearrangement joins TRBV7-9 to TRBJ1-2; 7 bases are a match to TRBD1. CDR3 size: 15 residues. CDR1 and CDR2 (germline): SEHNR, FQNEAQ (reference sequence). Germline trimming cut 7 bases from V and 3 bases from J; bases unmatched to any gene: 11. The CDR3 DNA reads TGTGCCAGCACCCCCCCGGGACAGAATTACTATGGCTACACCTTC. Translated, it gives CASTPPGQNYYGYTF.

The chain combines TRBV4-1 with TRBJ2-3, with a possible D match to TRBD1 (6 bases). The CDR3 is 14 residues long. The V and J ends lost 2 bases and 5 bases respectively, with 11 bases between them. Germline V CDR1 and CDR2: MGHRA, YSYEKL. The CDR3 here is CASSQRGTGDTQYF. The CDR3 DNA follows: TGCGCCAGCAGCCAAAGGGGGACCGGAGATACGCAGTATTTT.

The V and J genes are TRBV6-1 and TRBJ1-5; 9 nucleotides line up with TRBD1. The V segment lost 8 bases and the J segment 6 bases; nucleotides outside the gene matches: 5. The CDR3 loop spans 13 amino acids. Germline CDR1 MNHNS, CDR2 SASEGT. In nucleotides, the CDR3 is TGTGCCAGCGGGACAGGGTATACTCAGCCCCAGCATTTT. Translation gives CASGTGYTQPQHF.

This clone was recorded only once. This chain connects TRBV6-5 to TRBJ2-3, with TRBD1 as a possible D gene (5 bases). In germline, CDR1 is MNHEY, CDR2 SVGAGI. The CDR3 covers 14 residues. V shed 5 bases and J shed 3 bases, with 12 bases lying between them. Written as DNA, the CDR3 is TGTGCCAGCAGTAAACAGGTTACGACAGATACGCAGTATTTT. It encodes CASSKQVTTDTQYF.

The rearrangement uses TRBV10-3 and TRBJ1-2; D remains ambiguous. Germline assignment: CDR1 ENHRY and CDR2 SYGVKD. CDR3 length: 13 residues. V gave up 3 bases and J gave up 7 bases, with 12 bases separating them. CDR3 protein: CAISDPQTSGYTF. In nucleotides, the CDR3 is TGTGCCATCAGTGACCCTCAGACTAGTGGCTACACCTTC.

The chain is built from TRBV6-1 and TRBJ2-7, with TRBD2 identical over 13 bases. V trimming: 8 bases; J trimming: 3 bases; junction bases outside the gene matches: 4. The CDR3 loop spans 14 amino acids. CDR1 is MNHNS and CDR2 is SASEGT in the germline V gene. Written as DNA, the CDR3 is TGTGCCAGCGAAGGGACTAGCGGGGACTACGAGCAGTACTTC. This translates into CASEGTSGDYEQYF.

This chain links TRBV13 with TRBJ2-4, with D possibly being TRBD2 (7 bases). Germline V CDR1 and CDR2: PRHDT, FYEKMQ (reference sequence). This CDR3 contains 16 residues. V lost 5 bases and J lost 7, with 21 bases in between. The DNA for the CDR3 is TGTGCCAGCAGCCAACGGGGGGCGGCCGGGTTGAACATTCAGTACTTC. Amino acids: CASSQRGAAGLNIQYF.

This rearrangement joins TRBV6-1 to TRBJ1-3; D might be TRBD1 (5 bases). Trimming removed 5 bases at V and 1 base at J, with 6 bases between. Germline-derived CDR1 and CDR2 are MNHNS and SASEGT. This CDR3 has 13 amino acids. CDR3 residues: CASSRGSGNTIYF. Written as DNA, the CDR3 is TGTGCCAGCAGTCGGGGGTCTGGAAACACCATATATTTT.

The CDR3 loop is CASRMLYSGANVLTF. The CDR3 bases are TGTGCCAGTAGGATGCTCTACTCTGGGGCCAACGTCCTGACTTTC. The gene calls are TRBV19 and TRBJ2-6; D uncertain. The V gene's germline CDR1 is LNHDA and CDR2 SQIVND (reference sequence). CDR3 length: 15 amino acids. The V end was cut by 6 bases, the J end by 0 bases, with 9 bases between.